This T cell receptor beta chain is drawn from a study of PD-1 blockade in classical Hodgkin lymphoma. The sample holds a few counts of this clone. The V and J ends lost 2 bases and 4 bases respectively, with 6 bases between them. The CDR3 has 13 residues. Germline lookup yields CDR1 SEHNR and CDR2 FQNEAQ (reference sequence). Brentuximab vedotin exposure varied, and every patient relapsed after autologous stem cell transplantation. Some clones are missing from TCRdb's copy, which holds only in-frame ones; the method was immunoSEQ multiplex PCR. The sample yields 15,000 to 20,000 clones, over 60% seen once.

This chain joins TRBV7-9 and TRBJ1-5; tentative D call: TRBD1 (5 bases). Sequencing was performed on peripheral blood mononuclear cells (PBMCs), taken before the second cycle of nivolumab. This sequence originates from a human donor with classical Hodgkin lymphoma. The CDR3 here is CASSLTGNQPQHF. The CDR3 nucleotides are TGTGCCAGCAGCTTAACAGGAAATCAGCCCCAGCATTTT.